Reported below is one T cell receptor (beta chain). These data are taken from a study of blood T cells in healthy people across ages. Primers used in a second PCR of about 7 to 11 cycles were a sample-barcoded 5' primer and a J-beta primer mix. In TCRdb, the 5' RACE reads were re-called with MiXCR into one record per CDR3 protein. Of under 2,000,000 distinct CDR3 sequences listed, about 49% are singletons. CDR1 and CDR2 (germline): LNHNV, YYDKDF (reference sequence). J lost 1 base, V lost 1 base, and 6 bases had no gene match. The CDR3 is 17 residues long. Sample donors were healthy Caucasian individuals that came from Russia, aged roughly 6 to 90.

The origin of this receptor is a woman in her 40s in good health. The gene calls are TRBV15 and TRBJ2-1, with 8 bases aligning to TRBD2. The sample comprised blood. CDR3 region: CATSRVRSGGSYNEQFF. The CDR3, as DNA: TGTGCCACCAGCAGAGTAAGAAGCGGGGGATCCTACAATGAGCAGTTCTTC.